What follows describes a single TCR beta chain. Germline lookup yields CDR1 LNHDA and CDR2 SQIVND (reference sequence). The CDR3 is 15 residues long. J lost 5 bases, V lost 7 bases, and 7 bases had no gene match. The primer mix had 60 Vbeta and 13 Jbeta primers. Data came from immunoSEQ multiplex PCR; TCRdb stores just in-frame clones and leaves some out. The table has around 160,000 clones, around 78% seen once. The source of the sample is a study of cytomegalovirus exposure and HLA in healthy donors. The chain recombines TRBV19 with TRBJ1-4; 10 nucleotides agree with TRBD1. The sample taken for sequencing was PBMCs. This sequence originates from a man between 35 and 55 years old in good health and CMV-seropositive. In DNA form, the CDR3 reads TGTGCCAGTATCCAACCGGGACAGGGGAATGAAAAACTGTTTTTT. Translated, it gives CASIQPGQGNEKLFF.